This T cell receptor (beta chain) was sequenced for a study of PD-1 blockade in classical Hodgkin lymphoma. General study points: Exclusion was applied to patients who started nivolumab under 1 year after ASCT. Reported findings placed baseline TCR diversity lower in newly diagnosed patients (compared with healthy donors).

In every patient, relapse followed autologous stem cell transplantation, while exposure to brentuximab vedotin differed. Patients showed best responses of complete response, partial response or progressive disease. Clones were sequenced by immunoSEQ multiplex PCR, and TCRdb holds only the in-frame ones, with some missing. The sample consists of fewer than 45,000 clones, about 88% of them appearing once. As to this clone: The antigen remains undetermined.

Germline V gene lookup returns CDR1 SGHAT and CDR2 FQNNGV. The V gene lost 1 base and the J gene lost 2 bases, with 9 bases spanning the gap. The CDR3 is made up of 14 amino acids. This TCR derives from a human donor with classical Hodgkin lymphoma. The chain uses TRBV11-2 and TRBJ2-7; a possible D gene is TRBD2 (5 bases). The specimen was peripheral blood mononuclear cells (PBMCs), collected before the second cycle of nivolumab. The CDR3, as DNA: TGTGCCAGCAGCTTAGGACGGGAACCCTACGAGCAGTACTTC. This codes for CASSLGREPYEQYF.